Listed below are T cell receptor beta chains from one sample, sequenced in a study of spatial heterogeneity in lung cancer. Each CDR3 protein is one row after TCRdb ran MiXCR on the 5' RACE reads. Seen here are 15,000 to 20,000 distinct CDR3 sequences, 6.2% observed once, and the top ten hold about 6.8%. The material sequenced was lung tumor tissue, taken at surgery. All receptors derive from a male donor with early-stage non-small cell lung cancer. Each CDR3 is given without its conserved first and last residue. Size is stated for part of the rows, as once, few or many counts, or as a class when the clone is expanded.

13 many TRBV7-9 ASSPGLAGWNEQF
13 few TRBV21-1 ASSKAGQGIEKLF
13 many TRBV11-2 ASSLTGGRNQPQH
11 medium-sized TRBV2 ASVDVSNQPQH
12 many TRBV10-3 ATGTGQHQETQY
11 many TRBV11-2 ASSSRGVYIQY
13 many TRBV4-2 ASSPLGSRDNEQF
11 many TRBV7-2 ASSPGLEARRY
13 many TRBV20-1 SAKNPGISTDTQY
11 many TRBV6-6 ASSYNGVHEQY
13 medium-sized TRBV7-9 ASSPGTGGDLEAF
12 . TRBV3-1 ASSLIAGSGEQF
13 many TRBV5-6 ASSSDRSYSYEQY
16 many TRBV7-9 ASSLSRDRGEVQETQY
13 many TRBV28 ASSPSGVSSYEQY
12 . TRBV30 AWNRDRGQETQY
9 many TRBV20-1 SVYSNYGYT
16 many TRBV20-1 SARERYHGAKGVNEQF
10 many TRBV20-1 SARPGGETQY
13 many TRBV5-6 ASSWGGQSSYEQY
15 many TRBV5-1 ASSLARTGACVQPQH
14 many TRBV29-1 SVAGTSGGSSYEQY
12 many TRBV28 ASSSWDTNYGYT
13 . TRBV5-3 ARRPGTGSPGEQF
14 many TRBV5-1 ASSLGGRQENTEAF
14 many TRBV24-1 ATADPLTGGTGELF
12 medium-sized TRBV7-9 ASSLSGFSYEQY
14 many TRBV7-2 ASSQGQGAVNQPQH
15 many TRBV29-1 SVDNEATGSSTDTQY
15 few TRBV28 ASSLMAGPALGNTIY
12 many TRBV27 ASSRRASYNEQF
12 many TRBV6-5 ASRRTQNTGELF
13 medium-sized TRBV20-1 SASPGQGANTEAF
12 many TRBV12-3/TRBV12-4 ASSFGTTNQPQH
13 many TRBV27 ASSSAGGGYNEQF
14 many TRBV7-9 ASSPRALSSYNEQF
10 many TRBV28 ASTPDRVQQY
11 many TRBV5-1 ASSPRPAETQY